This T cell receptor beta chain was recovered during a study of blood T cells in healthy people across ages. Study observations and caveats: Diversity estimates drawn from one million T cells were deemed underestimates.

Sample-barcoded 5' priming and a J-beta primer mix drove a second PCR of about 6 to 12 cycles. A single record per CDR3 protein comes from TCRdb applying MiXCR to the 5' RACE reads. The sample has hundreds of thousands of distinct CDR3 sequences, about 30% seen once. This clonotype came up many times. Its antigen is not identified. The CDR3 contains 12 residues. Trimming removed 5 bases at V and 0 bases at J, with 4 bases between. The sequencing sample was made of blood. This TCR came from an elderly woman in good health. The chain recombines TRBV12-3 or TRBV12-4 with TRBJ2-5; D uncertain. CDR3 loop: CASSANQETQYF. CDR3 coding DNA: TGTGCCAGCAGTGCGAACCAAGAGACCCAGTACTTC.